The T cell receptor beta chain under discussion was sequenced for a study of Tregs in tolerant kidney transplant recipients (dated by TCRdb to between 2018 and 2021). For the wider study: Additional Treg samples were obtained from an approximately three-day mixed lymphocyte reaction with belatacept, with some samples followed by a roughly five-day donor restimulation, before recipient CD4+CD25+CD127- cells were sorted. Antibodies distinguished recipient from donor cells when sorting primary belatacept mixed lymphocyte reaction cultures. The study used TCRbeta sequencing to identify donor-specific regulatory T cells before combined kidney and bone marrow transplantation, then tracked those cells after transplant. TCRbeta repertoire sequencing was used in 3 healthy controls to compare several methods for expanding Tregs specific for an allogeneic donor.

Healthy control blood was obtained either as purchased buffy coats or from healthy volunteers. Healthy control blood was processed to PBMCs by Ficoll density gradient and cryopreserved, and patient PBMCs were collected before and after transplant. Results and caveats for the whole study, not just this receptor: The study was limited by small patient numbers, and the findings need validation in larger populations and under other immunosuppression protocols. The most biologically relevant and donor-specific TCRbeta repertoire appeared to be identified by expanding Tregs with activated donor B cells. Biological reproducibility was not examined directly, but technical replication error appeared to be minimal.

About this clone: There is no known antigen for this receptor. There are no base qualities to consult, and no much larger clone falls within one base.

Genomic DNA was extracted from sorted cells with the QIAGEN DNeasy Blood and Tissue Kit for TCRbeta CDR3 sequencing. High-throughput TCRbeta CDR3 sequencing, including PCR amplification with bias correction and internal controls, was performed commercially through immunoSEQ. The paper's data handling went like this. A unique productive TCRbeta sequence was defined by the CDR3 nucleotide sequence when primers matched, and otherwise by the CDR3 amino acid sequence together with the Vbeta and Jbeta genes. Sequences were defined as donor-reactive when expanded at least 5-fold in CFSE-low cells versus unstimulated cells and present at a frequency of at least 0.01% in CFSE-low cells. Jensen-Shannon divergence calculated on the top 100 TCRbeta sequences ranked by frequency was used to measure repertoire divergence. When a sample had multiple sequencing runs, each run was corrected for sorting error separately and the runs were then pooled. Sourced from immuneACCESS, this table was stored by TCRdb with only in-frame sequences that have V and J called. A share of the clones is absent; for the studies checked, an unresolved V gene accounts for under half, and the remainder has no known explanation. The V and J calls and clone size come from that table; D and trimming were worked out from the DNA. The sample has just under 20,000 clones on record, just over 65% of them singletons. 3.4% of the sample comes from the top ten.

There are 13 amino acids in the CDR3, from cysteine to phenylalanine inclusive. Just CDR3 DNA is preserved here, 39 bases in frame from base 1. The V end loses 4 bases and the J end loses 5 bases, and a stretch of 11 bases separates them. From the germline V gene, CDR1 is SGHAT and CDR2 is FQNNGV. Sequencing was done on a sample of Tregs from blood cultured with allogeneic cells. The chain links TRBV11-2 with TRBJ1-2, with a weak D call of TRBD1 (5 bases match). This clonotype originated in a human donor in good health. CDR3 region: CASSSGTAYGYTF. The bases read TGTGCCAGCAGCTCGGGGACGGCGTATGGCTACACCTTC.